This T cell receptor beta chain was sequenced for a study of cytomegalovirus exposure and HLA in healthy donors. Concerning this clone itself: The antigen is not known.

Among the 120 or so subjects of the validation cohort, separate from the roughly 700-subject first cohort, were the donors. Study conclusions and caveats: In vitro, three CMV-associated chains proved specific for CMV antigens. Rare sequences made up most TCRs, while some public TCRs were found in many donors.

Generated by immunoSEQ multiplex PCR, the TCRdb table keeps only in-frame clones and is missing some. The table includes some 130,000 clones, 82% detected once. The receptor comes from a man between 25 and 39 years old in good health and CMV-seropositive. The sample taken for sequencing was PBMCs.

Here the CDR3 DNA reads TGTGCCAGCAGGAACAGGGAGCTGAACACTGAAGCTTTCTTT. Protein: CASRNRELNTEAFF. This rearrangement joins TRBV6-6 to TRBJ1-1; D might be TRBD1 (6 bases). CDR3 length: 14 residues. Trimming took off 6 bases at V and 0 bases at J, with 11 bases between the two ends. Germline-derived CDR1 and CDR2 are MNHNY and SVGAGI (reference sequence).